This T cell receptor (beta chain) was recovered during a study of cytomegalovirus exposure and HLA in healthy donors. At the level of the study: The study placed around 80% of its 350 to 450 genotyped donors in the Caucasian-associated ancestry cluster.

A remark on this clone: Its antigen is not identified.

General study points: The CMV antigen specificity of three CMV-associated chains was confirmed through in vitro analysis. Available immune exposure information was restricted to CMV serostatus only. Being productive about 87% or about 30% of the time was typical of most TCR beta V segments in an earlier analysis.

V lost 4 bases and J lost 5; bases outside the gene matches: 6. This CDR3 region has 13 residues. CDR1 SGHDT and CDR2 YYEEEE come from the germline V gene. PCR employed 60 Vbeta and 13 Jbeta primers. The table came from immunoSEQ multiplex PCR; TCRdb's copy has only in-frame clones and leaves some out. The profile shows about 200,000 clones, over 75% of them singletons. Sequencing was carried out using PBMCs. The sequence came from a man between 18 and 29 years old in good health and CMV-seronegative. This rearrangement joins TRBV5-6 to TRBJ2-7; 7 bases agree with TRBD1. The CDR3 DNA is TGTGCCAGCAGCCCGACAGGGCGCCACGAGCAGTACTTC. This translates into CASSPTGRHEQYF.